This T cell receptor (beta chain) stems from a study of blood T cells in healthy people across ages. Regarding this clonotype: The antigen is unknown.

Study outcomes and limitations: As naive T cell percentage varied, TCR beta diversity correlated strongly with it.

A second PCR of 7 to 11 cycles used a sample-barcoded 5' primer and a J-beta primer mix. Every single cDNA molecule received a tag from a template-switch adaptor with 12 random nucleotides. TCRdb ran MiXCR on the 5' RACE reads and lists one entry per CDR3 protein. The data contain 600,000 to 850,000 distinct CDR3 sequences, roughly 43% of them singletons. This clonotype originated in a woman aged 60 to 75 in good health. The sequencing input was blood.

The DNA of the CDR3 is TGTGCCAGCAGCACGACAGGACTGAACACTGAAGCTTTCTTT. It yields the protein CASSTTGLNTEAFF. The V call is TRBV7-3, the J call TRBJ1-1; tentatively, D is TRBD1 (6 bases). V lost 5 bases, J lost 0 bases, and 10 bases lay in between. CDR3 size: 14 residues. Germline V gives CDR1 SGHTA, CDR2 FQGTGA.